This T cell receptor beta chain stems from a study of Graves' ophthalmopathy and Graves' hyperthyroidism. Findings of the study overall: Ophthalmopathy cases were distinguished from stable hyperthyroidism by a 13-signature model, reaching 87.88% sensitivity and around 77% specificity.

CDR1 and CDR2 (germline): LNHDA, SQIVND (reference sequence). Trimming stripped 3 bases from V and 3 bases from J, with 14 bases between. This CDR3 has 15 amino acids. In the case of this clonotype: The antigen remains undetermined.

The study amplified TCR beta CDR3 regions using RNA transcripts. RT-PCR was first run with HTBI primers, then multiplex PCR in a second round. Each CDR3 protein is one row after TCRdb ran MiXCR on the multiplex PCR reads. Of 1 million to 1.3 million distinct CDR3 sequences listed, less than 45% were seen once; the top ten hold 11%. Aged 18 to 65, the patients with hyperthyroidism had under 2 months' duration and were newly diagnosed. The sample comprised peripheral blood or thyroid tissue (not recorded which). This TCR came from an adult man with Graves' hyperthyroidism. The chain couples TRBV19 to TRBJ1-1; D not resolved. The CDR3 DNA reads TGTGCCAGTAGTATTAACCTCAACGAGGACACTGAAGCTTTCTTT. It yields the protein CASSINLNEDTEAFF.